A selection of T cell receptor beta chains follows, all from one sample in a study of cytomegalovirus exposure and HLA in healthy donors. TCRdb keeps only in-frame clones here, not all; method: immunoSEQ multiplex PCR. The sample carries about 120,000 clones, around 65% recorded once. What was sequenced was PBMCs. These TCRs come from a man younger than 35 in good health and CMV-seronegative. Each CDR3 is given with its conserved first and last residue. A D gene is named only where the DNA matches it firmly. Some rows have no size entry. The others give once, few or many, or a class for an expanded clone.

J gene: TRBJ1-2
V gene: TRBV11-2
D gene: .
clone size: .
CDR3 protein: CASSLGTGRPMIWDGYTF
CDR3 DNA: TGTGCCAGCAGCTTAGGCACAGGGAGACCCATGATCTGGGATGGCTACACCTTC

J gene: TRBJ2-5
V gene: TRBV28
D gene: .
clone size: .
CDR3 protein: CATSPGKRALRQETQYF
CDR3 DNA: TGTGCCACCTCCCCGGGCAAGCGGGCTTTGCGACAAGAGACCCAGTACTTC

J gene: TRBJ2-2
V gene: TRBV11-2
D gene: TRBD2
clone size: .
CDR3 protein: CASSSGLAASTGELFF
CDR3 DNA: TGTGCCAGCAGCTCGGGACTAGCGGCATCCACCGGGGAGCTGTTTTTT

J gene: TRBJ2-3
V gene: TRBV11-3
D gene: .
clone size: .
CDR3 protein: CASSLGSSSTDTQYF
CDR3 DNA: TGTGCCAGCAGCTTGGGGAGCTCTAGCACAGATACGCAGTATTTT

J gene: TRBJ2-6
V gene: TRBV19
D gene: TRBD2
clone size: once
CDR3 protein: CASSLRTSGRVSGANVLTF
CDR3 DNA: TGTGCCAGTAGTTTACGGACTAGCGGGAGAGTATCTGGGGCCAACGTCCTGACTTTC

J gene: TRBJ2-7
V gene: TRBV7-9
D gene: .
clone size: .
CDR3 protein: CASSFDSNYEQYF
CDR3 DNA: TGTGCCAGCAGCTTTGACAGTAACTACGAGCAGTACTTC

J gene: TRBJ1-5
V gene: TRBV28
D gene: .
clone size: few
CDR3 protein: CASSLRGSGNQPQHF
CDR3 DNA: TGTGCCAGCAGTTTAAGGGGGAGCGGCAATCAGCCCCAGCATTTT

J gene: TRBJ2-2
V gene: TRBV6-1
D gene: .
clone size: few
CDR3 protein: CASSELGTGELFF
CDR3 DNA: TGTGCCAGCAGTGAACTCGGCACCGGGGAGCTGTTTTTT

J gene: TRBJ1-2
V gene: TRBV5-4
D gene: .
clone size: .
CDR3 protein: CASSLGSFGEDGYTF
CDR3 DNA: TGTGCCAGTAGCTTGGGTAGTTTCGGGGAGGATGGCTACACCTTC

J gene: TRBJ1-2
V gene: TRBV2
D gene: .
clone size: .
CDR3 protein: CASSEALRTPYGYTF
CDR3 DNA: TGTGCCAGCAGTGAAGCGCTTAGGACACCATATGGCTACACCTTC

J gene: TRBJ2-3
V gene: TRBV5-1
D gene: TRBD2
clone size: .
CDR3 protein: CASSSPSGSTDTQYF
CDR3 DNA: TGCGCCAGCAGCTCTCCTAGCGGAAGCACAGATACGCAGTATTTT

J gene: TRBJ1-2
V gene: TRBV4-2
D gene: .
clone size: .
CDR3 protein: CASSQDRRRDGYYGYTF
CDR3 DNA: TGTGCCAGCAGCCAAGATAGGAGGCGGGACGGGTACTATGGCTACACCTTC

J gene: TRBJ1-5
V gene: TRBV15
D gene: .
clone size: .
CDR3 protein: CATSRDGGGNQPQHF
CDR3 DNA: TGTGCCACCAGCAGAGATGGGGGGGGGAATCAGCCCCAGCATTTT

J gene: TRBJ2-1
V gene: TRBV5-1
D gene: .
clone size: .
CDR3 protein: CASSFSIGGYEQFF
CDR3 DNA: TGCGCCAGCAGCTTCAGCATAGGAGGCTATGAGCAGTTCTTC

J gene: TRBJ2-7
V gene: TRBV6-1
D gene: TRBD1
clone size: .
CDR3 protein: CASSVDRPAYEQYF
CDR3 DNA: TGTGCCAGCAGCGTGGACAGGCCCGCCTACGAGCAGTACTTC

J gene: TRBJ2-5
V gene: TRBV11-2
D gene: .
clone size: .
CDR3 protein: CASSLTTPTETQYF
CDR3 DNA: TGTGCCAGCAGCTTGACTACTCCCACAGAGACCCAGTACTTC

J gene: TRBJ2-7
V gene: TRBV28
D gene: TRBD1
clone size: .
CDR3 protein: CASSLPRGQVYEQYF
CDR3 DNA: TGTGCCAGCAGTCTCCCTAGAGGACAGGTTTACGAGCAGTACTTC

J gene: TRBJ2-6
V gene: TRBV5-6
D gene: .
clone size: few
CDR3 protein: CASSWRQDPRGVLTF
CDR3 DNA: TGTGCCAGCAGCTGGCGACAGGATCCCAGGGGCGTCCTGACTTTC

J gene: TRBJ2-2
V gene: TRBV7-2
D gene: .
clone size: .
CDR3 protein: CASSRDFTGELFF
CDR3 DNA: TGTGCCAGCAGCCGGGACTTTACCGGGGAGCTGTTTTTT

J gene: TRBJ2-2
V gene: TRBV5-1
D gene: .
clone size: .
CDR3 protein: CASSRSVADLNTGELFF
CDR3 DNA: TGCGCCAGCAGCCGTTCGGTAGCGGACCTGAACACCGGGGAGCTGTTTTTT

J gene: TRBJ2-7
V gene: TRBV11-2
D gene: .
clone size: .
CDR3 protein: CASSLGPDSSYEQYF
CDR3 DNA: TGTGCCAGCAGCTTAGGGCCAGACAGTTCCTACGAGCAGTACTTC

J gene: TRBJ1-6
V gene: TRBV5-4
D gene: .
clone size: .
CDR3 protein: CASSLIGDNSPLHF
CDR3 DNA: TGTGCCAGCAGCTTGATTGGAGATAATTCACCCCTCCACTTT

J gene: TRBJ2-1
V gene: TRBV7-9
D gene: TRBD2
clone size: .
CDR3 protein: CASSPRLTSGRTDEQFF
CDR3 DNA: TGTGCCAGCAGCCCTAGACTGACTAGCGGGAGGACGGATGAGCAGTTCTTC

J gene: TRBJ1-1
V gene: TRBV2
D gene: .
clone size: .
CDR3 protein: CASTPLNSDTEAFF
CDR3 DNA: TGTGCCAGCACCCCTCTTAATTCGGACACTGAAGCTTTCTTT

J gene: TRBJ2-5
V gene: TRBV27
D gene: .
clone size: .
CDR3 protein: CASSLKPTGLGVETQYF
CDR3 DNA: TGTGCCAGCAGTTTAAAGCCAACAGGGTTAGGCGTAGAGACCCAGTACTTC

J gene: TRBJ2-7
V gene: TRBV7-2
D gene: TRBD2
clone size: .
CDR3 protein: CASSPPREDEQYF
CDR3 DNA: TGTGCCAGCAGCCCCCCCCGGGAGGACGAGCAGTACTTC

J gene: TRBJ2-5
V gene: TRBV29-1
D gene: .
clone size: .
CDR3 protein: CSGGDRQETQYF
CDR3 DNA: TGCAGCGGCGGGGACCGCCAAGAGACCCAGTACTTC

J gene: TRBJ1-2
V gene: TRBV27
D gene: .
clone size: once
CDR3 protein: CASSLSGRWADGYTF
CDR3 DNA: TGTGCCAGCAGTTTATCGGGGCGGTGGGCGGACGGCTACACCTTC

J gene: TRBJ1-2
V gene: TRBV19
D gene: TRBD1
clone size: few
CDR3 protein: CASRDRGVPTGYTF
CDR3 DNA: TGTGCCAGTAGGGACAGGGGAGTCCCTACCGGCTACACCTTC

J gene: TRBJ2-7
V gene: TRBV6-6
D gene: .
clone size: .
CDR3 protein: CASSYSAQAAYEQYF
CDR3 DNA: TGTGCCAGCAGTTACTCGGCACAGGCCGCCTACGAGCAGTACTTC

J gene: TRBJ2-5
V gene: TRBV2
D gene: .
clone size: .
CDR3 protein: CASIGGGYETQYF
CDR3 DNA: TGTGCCAGCATTGGAGGGGGCTATGAGACCCAGTACTTC

J gene: TRBJ1-1
V gene: TRBV30
D gene: .
clone size: .
CDR3 protein: CAWSGADQPGTEAFF
CDR3 DNA: TGTGCCTGGAGTGGAGCGGACCAACCGGGCACTGAAGCTTTCTTT

J gene: TRBJ1-3
V gene: TRBV6-1
D gene: .
clone size: .
CDR3 protein: CASSEQGGYSGNTIYF
CDR3 DNA: TGTGCCAGCAGTGAACAGGGCGGCTACTCTGGAAACACCATATATTTT

J gene: TRBJ2-3
V gene: TRBV29-1
D gene: TRBD2
clone size: .
CDR3 protein: CSARLGETGTSGGPTDTQYF
CDR3 DNA: TGCAGCGCGCGATTGGGGGAGACGGGGACTAGCGGGGGGCCTACAGATACGCAGTATTTT

J gene: TRBJ2-3
V gene: TRBV7-7
D gene: .
clone size: .
CDR3 protein: CASSLNVVHSGDVLTSTDTQYF
CDR3 DNA: TGTGCCAGCAGTTTAAACGTCGTGCACTCCGGGGATGTATTAACTAGCACAGATACGCAGTATTTT

J gene: TRBJ2-2
V gene: TRBV5-1
D gene: .
clone size: .
CDR3 protein: CASSPGNVPGELFF
CDR3 DNA: TGCGCCAGCAGCCCAGGGAATGTGCCCGGGGAGCTGTTTTTT

J gene: TRBJ2-7
V gene: TRBV29-1
D gene: .
clone size: .
CDR3 protein: CSVVRDKRYEQYF
CDR3 DNA: TGCAGCGTAGTTCGGGACAAGCGATACGAGCAGTACTTC

J gene: TRBJ2-7
V gene: TRBV19
D gene: TRBD1
clone size: .
CDR3 protein: CASSIAPTGIYEQYF
CDR3 DNA: TGTGCCAGTAGTATCGCCCCGACAGGGATCTACGAGCAGTACTTC

J gene: TRBJ2-1
V gene: TRBV15
D gene: .
clone size: .
CDR3 protein: CATSSEPGVEQFF
CDR3 DNA: TGTGCCACCAGCAGCGAGCCAGGGGTCGAGCAGTTCTTC

J gene: TRBJ1-2
V gene: TRBV15
D gene: TRBD1
clone size: .
CDR3 protein: CATSRETGEDYGYTF
CDR3 DNA: TGTGCCACCAGCAGGGAGACAGGGGAGGACTATGGCTACACCTTC

J gene: TRBJ2-1
V gene: TRBV18
D gene: .
clone size: .
CDR3 protein: CASSPGPGAYNEQFF
CDR3 DNA: TGTGCCAGCTCACCAGGGCCAGGCGCTTACAATGAGCAGTTCTTC

J gene: TRBJ2-7
V gene: TRBV9
D gene: TRBD1
clone size: few
CDR3 protein: CASSAGQGFDEQYF
CDR3 DNA: TGTGCCAGCAGCGCGGGACAGGGGTTCGACGAGCAGTACTTC

J gene: TRBJ1-2
V gene: TRBV5-4
D gene: .
clone size: .
CDR3 protein: CASSLARVNYGYTF
CDR3 DNA: TGTGCCAGCAGCTTGGCCCGGGTCAACTATGGCTACACCTTC

J gene: TRBJ2-1
V gene: TRBV5-4
D gene: TRBD1
clone size: .
CDR3 protein: CASSLGGARGRINEQFF
CDR3 DNA: TGTGCCAGCAGCTTAGGTGGGGCCAGGGGGCGCATCAATGAGCAGTTCTTC